A single sample is the source of the 9 T cell receptor beta chains below, sequenced in a study of shared clonotypes between healthy human individuals. Using immunoSEQ multiplex PCR, the repertoire was profiled, and TCRdb retains in-frame clones only, with some absent. The sample contains roughly 640,000 clones, around 97% of which appear only once. The specimen was naive CD4+ T cells sorted from blood. Subset in this sample: CD45RA+ positively selected. These receptor sequences come from a woman aged 30 to 39 in good health.

This chain joins TRBV5-1 and TRBJ2-2, with 10 positions matching TRBD1. The CDR3 is made up of 18 amino acids. Germline CDR1 reads SGHRS; CDR2 reads YFSETQ. The V and J ends lost 4 bases and 4 bases, in that order; junction bases with no gene match: 13. The DNA of the CDR3 is TGCGCCAGCAGCGTGGATTTGGAGACAGGGGGCGGCACCGGGGAGCTGTTTTTT. Residues: CASSVDLETGGGTGELFF.

Only one count was recorded for this clone. The chain recombines TRBV11-1 with TRBJ2-1; TRBD1 is a possible D gene (6 bases). V gave up 2 bases and J gave up 2 bases, with 10 bases separating them. From germline, CDR1 is SGHAT and CDR2 FQDESV (reference sequence). The CDR3 is made up of 15 amino acids. The CDR3 region has the DNA TGTGCCAGCAGCTTACCCCGGGACACCTACAATGAGCAGTTCTTC. Translated: CASSLPRDTYNEQFF.

This chain connects TRBV29-1 to TRBJ2-1; 10 nucleotides agree with TRBD2. This CDR3 region has 14 residues. Per the germline V gene, CDR1 is SQVTM and CDR2 is ANQGSEA. V shed 5 bases and J 7 bases; nucleotides not matched to a gene: 8. The CDR3 sequence is CSVSSGSPENEQFF. DNA of the CDR3: TGCAGCGTTTCTAGCGGGAGCCCCGAGAATGAGCAGTTCTTC.

The CDR3 sequence is CASRLSNREVYEQYF. The CDR3 coding sequence is TGTGCCAGCAGACTATCTAACAGGGAAGTCTACGAGCAGTACTTC. The chain couples TRBV6-5 to TRBJ2-7, with a weak D call TRBD1 (6 bases). V gave up 6 bases and J gave up 3 bases, with 18 bases separating them. CDR1 and CDR2 from the germline V gene are MNHEY and SVGAGI. This CDR3 is 15 amino acids long.

The CDR3 sequence: CASSYSGSYEQYF. The DNA for the CDR3 is TGTGCCAGCAGTTACTCAGGCTCCTACGAGCAGTACTTC. This sequence joins TRBV6-6 and TRBJ2-7; no clear D. Trimming removed 0 bases at V and 0 bases at J, with 3 bases between. The CDR3 covers 13 residues. Germline V lookup: CDR1 MNHNY, CDR2 SVGAGI (reference sequence).

The chain combines TRBV28 with TRBJ2-2; D is perhaps TRBD1 or TRBD2 (5 bases each). Trimming left V 5 bases short and J 2 bases short, with 18 bases between. Germline CDR1 reads MDHEN; CDR2 reads SYDVKM. This CDR3 has 17 residues. CDR3 in amino acids: CASSTGHWGLNTGELFF. DNA for the CDR3: TGTGCCAGCAGTACCGGACATTGGGGGTTAAACACCGGGGAGCTGTTTTTT.

This chain joins TRBV7-9 and TRBJ1-1; D gene unclear. Germline CDR1 reads SEHNR; CDR2 reads FQNEAQ (reference sequence). This CDR3 comprises 13 residues. V lost 7 bases, J lost 4 bases, and 13 bases lay in between. CDR3 sequence reads: CASKGQQGTEAFF. CDR3 nucleotides: TGTGCCAGCAAAGGCCAGCAAGGCACTGAAGCTTTCTTT.

V and J are TRBV7-8 and TRBJ2-6; 9 bases are a match to TRBD1. The CDR3 has 18 residues. V shed 5 bases and J 5 bases; nucleotides not matched to a gene: 13. Germline V CDR1 and CDR2: SGHVS, FQNEAQ. Written as DNA, the CDR3 is TGTGCCAGCAGCAAACTGACACAGGGGGCTTTGAGGGCCAACGTCCTGACTTTC. Its translation is CASSKLTQGALRANVLTF.

The chain joins TRBV5-1 to TRBJ1-4, with D tentatively TRBD1 (6 bases). Germline CDR1 reads SGHRS; CDR2 reads YFSETQ. Trimming pared 0 bases from V and 5 bases from J, leaving 17 bases between. The CDR3 sequence is 17 residues long. The CDR3 DNA is TGCGCCAGCAGCTTGGTTCTCAGCGGGGGCCCAAATGAAAAACTGTTTTTT. This gives the protein CASSLVLSGGPNEKLFF.